This T cell receptor (beta chain) comes out of a study of T cells after posttransplantation cyclophosphamide. Regarding the study as a whole: After PTCy, TRB diversity resembled that of CNI/methotrexate controls.

Sequencing was performed with immunoSEQ multiplex PCR; in TCRdb, only in-frame clones are kept and a portion is missing. The sample records 10,000 to 15,000 clones, around 81% being singletons. Concerning this clone itself: As yet, its antigen is unknown.

The CDR3 runs 11 residues. Trimming took 6 bases from V and 8 from J, leaving 14 bases between them. Germline V gene lookup returns CDR1 DFQATT and CDR2 SNEGSKA (reference sequence). The chain links TRBV20-1 to TRBJ2-7; possible D gene TRBD1, 6 bases. The sequencing sample was made of memory CD4+ T cells sorted from PBMCs. The receptor was isolated from a man aged 45-60 years in good health, CMV-negative, and a related stem cell transplant donor. CDR3 nucleotide sequence: TGCAGTGCCCCGATCGGGGACAAGCAGTACTTC. Residues: CSAPIGDKQYF.